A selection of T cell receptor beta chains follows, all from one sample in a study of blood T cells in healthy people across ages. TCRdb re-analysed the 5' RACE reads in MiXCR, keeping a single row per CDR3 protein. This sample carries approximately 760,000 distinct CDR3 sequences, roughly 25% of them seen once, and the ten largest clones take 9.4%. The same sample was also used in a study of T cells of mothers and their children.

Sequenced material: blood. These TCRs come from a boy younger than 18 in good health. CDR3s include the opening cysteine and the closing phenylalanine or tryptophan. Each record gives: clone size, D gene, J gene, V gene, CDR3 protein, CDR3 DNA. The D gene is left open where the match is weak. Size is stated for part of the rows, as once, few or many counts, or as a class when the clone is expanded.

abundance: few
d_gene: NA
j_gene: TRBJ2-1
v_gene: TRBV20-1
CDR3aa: CSALNSYNEQFF
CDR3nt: TGCAGTGCTCTTAACTCCTACAATGAGCAGTTCTTC

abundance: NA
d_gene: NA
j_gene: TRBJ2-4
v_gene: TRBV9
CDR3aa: CASSSGARGIGAKNIQYF
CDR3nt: TGTGCCAGCAGCTCCGGAGCGCGGGGTATCGGGGCCAAAAACATTCAGTACTTC

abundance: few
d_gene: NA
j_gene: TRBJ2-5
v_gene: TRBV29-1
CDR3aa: CSVVSWGETQYF
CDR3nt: TGCAGCGTTGTATCGTGGGGGGAGACCCAGTACTTC

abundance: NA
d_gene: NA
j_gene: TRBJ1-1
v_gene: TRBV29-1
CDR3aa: CSVERQMNTEAFF
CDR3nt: TGCAGCGTTGAAAGGCAGATGAACACTGAAGCTTTCTTT

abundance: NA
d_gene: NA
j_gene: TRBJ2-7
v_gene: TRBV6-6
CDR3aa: CASSYVTGKTYEQYF
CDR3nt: TGTGCCAGCAGTTACGTGACCGGAAAGACCTACGAGCAGTACTTC

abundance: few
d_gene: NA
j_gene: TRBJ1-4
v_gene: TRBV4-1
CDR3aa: CASSQGDATNEKLFF
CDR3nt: TGCGCCAGCAGCCAAGGTGACGCAACTAATGAAAAACTGTTTTTT

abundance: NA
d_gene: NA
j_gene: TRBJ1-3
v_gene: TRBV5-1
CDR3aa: CASSLEVSLILSSGNTIYF
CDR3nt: TGCGCCAGCAGCTTGGAGGTCAGTTTGATTCTGTCCTCTGGAAACACCATATATTTT

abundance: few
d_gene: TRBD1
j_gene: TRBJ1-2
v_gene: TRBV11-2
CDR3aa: CASSPGAGGHGYTF
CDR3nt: TGTGCCAGCAGCCCCGGCGCAGGGGGTCATGGCTACACCTTC

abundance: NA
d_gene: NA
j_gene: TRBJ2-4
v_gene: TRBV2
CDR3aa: CASSETVGDIQYF
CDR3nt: TGTGCCAGCAGCGAGACGGTCGGGGACATTCAGTACTTC

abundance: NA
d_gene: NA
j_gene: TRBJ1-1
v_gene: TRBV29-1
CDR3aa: CSVIGGHTEAFF
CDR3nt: TGCAGCGTCATCGGGGGACACACTGAAGCTTTCTTT

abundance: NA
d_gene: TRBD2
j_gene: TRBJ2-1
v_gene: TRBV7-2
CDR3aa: CASTASAGGNSYNEQFF
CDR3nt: TGCGCCAGCACGGCGTCAGCGGGGGGAAACTCCTACAATGAGCAGTTCTTC

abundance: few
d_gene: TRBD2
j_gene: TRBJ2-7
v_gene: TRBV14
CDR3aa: CASSQVAGATNYEQYF
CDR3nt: TGTGCCAGCAGCCAAGTAGCGGGAGCGACAAACTACGAGCAGTACTTC

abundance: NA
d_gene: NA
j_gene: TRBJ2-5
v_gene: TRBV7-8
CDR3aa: CASSSLGGEETQYF
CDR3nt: TGTGCCAGCAGCTCGCTTGGGGGCGAGGAGACCCAGTACTTC

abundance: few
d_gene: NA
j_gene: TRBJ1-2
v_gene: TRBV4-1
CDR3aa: CASSQAPGPNYGYTF
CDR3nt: TGCGCCAGCAGCCAAGCCCCGGGACCTAACTATGGCTACACCTTC

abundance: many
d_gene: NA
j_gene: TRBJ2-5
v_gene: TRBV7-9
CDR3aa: CASSFTYQETQYF
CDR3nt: TGTGCCAGCAGCTTTACGTACCAAGAGACCCAGTACTTC

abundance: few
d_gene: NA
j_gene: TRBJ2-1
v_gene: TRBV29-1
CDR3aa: CSVEWETNEQFF
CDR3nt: TGCAGCGTTGAATGGGAAACCAATGAGCAGTTCTTC

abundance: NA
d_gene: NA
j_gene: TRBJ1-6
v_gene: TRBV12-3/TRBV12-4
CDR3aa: CASKEGTLSNSPLHF
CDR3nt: TGTGCCAGCAAGGAAGGGACCCTGTCCAATTCACCCCTCCACTTT

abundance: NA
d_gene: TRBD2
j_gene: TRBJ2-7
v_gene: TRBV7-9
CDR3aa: CASTPSGDYEQYF
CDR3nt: TGTGCCAGCACACCAAGCGGGGACTACGAGCAGTACTTC

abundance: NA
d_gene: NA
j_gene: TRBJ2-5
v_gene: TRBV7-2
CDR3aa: CASSLAPGVETQYF
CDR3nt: TGTGCCAGCAGCTTAGCGCCGGGGGTGGAGACCCAGTACTTC

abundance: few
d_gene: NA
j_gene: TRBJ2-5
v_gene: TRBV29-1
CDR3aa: CSVVYEDQETQYF
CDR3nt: TGCAGCGTTGTTTATGAGGACCAAGAGACCCAGTACTTC

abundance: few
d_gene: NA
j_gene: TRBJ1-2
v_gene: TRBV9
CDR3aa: CASSGVENYGYTF
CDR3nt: TGTGCCAGCAGCGGGGTCGAAAACTATGGCTACACCTTC

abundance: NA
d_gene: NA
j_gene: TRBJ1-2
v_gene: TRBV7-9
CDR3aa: CASSLTAGVRASYTF
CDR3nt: TGTGCCAGCAGCTTGACGGCCGGGGTCAGGGCGAGCTACACCTTC

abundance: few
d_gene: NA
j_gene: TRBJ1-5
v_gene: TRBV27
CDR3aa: CASSLEGNSNQPQHF
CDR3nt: TGTGCCAGCAGTTTAGAAGGAAATAGCAATCAGCCCCAGCATTTT

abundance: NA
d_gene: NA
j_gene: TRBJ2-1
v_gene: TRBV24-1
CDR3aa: CATSDSDSGISYNEQFF
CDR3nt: TGTGCCACCAGTGATTCGGATAGCGGTATCTCCTACAATGAGCAGTTCTTC

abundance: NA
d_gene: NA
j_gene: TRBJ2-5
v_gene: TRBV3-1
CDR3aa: CASSQASETQYF
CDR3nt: TGTGCCAGCAGCCAAGCGTCAGAGACCCAGTACTTC

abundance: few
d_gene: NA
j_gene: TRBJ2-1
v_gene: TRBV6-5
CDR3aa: CASEASIGDEQFF
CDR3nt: TGTGCCAGCGAGGCTAGCATTGGGGATGAGCAGTTCTTC

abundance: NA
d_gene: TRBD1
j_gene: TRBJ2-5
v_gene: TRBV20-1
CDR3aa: CSARKQGGQETQYF
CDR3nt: TGCAGTGCTAGGAAACAGGGGGGCCAAGAGACCCAGTACTTC

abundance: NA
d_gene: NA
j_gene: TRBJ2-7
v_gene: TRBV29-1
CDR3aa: CSVEEDTSYEQYF
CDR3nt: TGCAGCGTTGAAGAGGACACCTCCTACGAGCAGTACTTC

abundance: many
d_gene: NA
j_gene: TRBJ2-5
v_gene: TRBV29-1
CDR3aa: CSVDLEQRETQYF
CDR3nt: TGCAGCGTTGACTTGGAACAGAGGGAGACCCAGTACTTC

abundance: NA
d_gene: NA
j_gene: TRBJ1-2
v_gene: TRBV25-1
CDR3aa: CASSHADTGGYGYTF
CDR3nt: TGTGCCAGCAGTCACGCAGACACCGGGGGCTATGGCTACACCTTC

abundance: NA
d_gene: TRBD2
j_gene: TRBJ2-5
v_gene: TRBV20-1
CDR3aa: CSATLPTAGDLGTQYF
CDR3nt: TGCAGTGCTACCCTACCCACAGCGGGGGACCTGGGGACCCAGTACTTC

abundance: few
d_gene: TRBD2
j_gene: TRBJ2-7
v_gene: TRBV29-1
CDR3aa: CSVEDAGGYEQYF
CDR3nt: TGCAGCGTTGAAGATGCGGGGGGCTACGAGCAGTACTTC

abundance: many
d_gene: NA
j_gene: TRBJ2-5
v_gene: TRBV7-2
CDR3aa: CASSLAGAGETQYF
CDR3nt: TGTGCCAGCAGCTTAGCGGGGGCCGGAGAGACCCAGTACTTC

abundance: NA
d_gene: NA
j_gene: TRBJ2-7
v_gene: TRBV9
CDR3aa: CASSPGNRYEQYF
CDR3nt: TGTGCCAGCAGCCCCGGTAACCGCTACGAGCAGTACTTC

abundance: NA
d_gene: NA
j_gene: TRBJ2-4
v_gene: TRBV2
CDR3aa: CASSEGRLGEKNIQYF
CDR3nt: TGTGCCAGCAGTGAAGGAAGGCTTGGCGAGAAAAACATTCAGTACTTC

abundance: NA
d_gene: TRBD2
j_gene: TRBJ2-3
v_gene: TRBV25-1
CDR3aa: CASTSKDDGGADTQYF
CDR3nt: TGTGCCAGCACCTCGAAGGATGACGGGGGGGCAGATACGCAGTATTTT